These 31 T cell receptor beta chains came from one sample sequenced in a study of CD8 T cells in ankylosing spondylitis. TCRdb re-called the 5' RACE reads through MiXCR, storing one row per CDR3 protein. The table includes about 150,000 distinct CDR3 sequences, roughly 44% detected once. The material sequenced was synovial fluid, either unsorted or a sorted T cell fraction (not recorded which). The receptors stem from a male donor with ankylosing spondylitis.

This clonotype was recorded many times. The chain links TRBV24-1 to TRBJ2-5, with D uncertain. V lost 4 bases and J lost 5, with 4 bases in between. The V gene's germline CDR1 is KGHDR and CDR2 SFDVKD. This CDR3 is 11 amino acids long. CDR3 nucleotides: TGTGCCACCAGTGACGGGGAGACCCAGTACTTC. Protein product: CATSDGETQYF.

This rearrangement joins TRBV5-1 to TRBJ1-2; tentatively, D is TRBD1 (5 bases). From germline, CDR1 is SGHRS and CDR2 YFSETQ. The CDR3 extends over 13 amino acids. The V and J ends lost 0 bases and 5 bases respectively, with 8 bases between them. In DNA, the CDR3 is TGCGCCAGCAGCTTGGCAGGGTTTTATGGCTACACCTTC. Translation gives CASSLAGFYGYTF.

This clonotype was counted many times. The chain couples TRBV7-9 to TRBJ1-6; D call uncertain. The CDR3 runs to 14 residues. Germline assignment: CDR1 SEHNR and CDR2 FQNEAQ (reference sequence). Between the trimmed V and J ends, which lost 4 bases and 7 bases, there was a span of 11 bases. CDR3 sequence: CASSSSELNSPLHF. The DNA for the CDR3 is TGTGCCAGCAGCTCTAGTGAATTGAATTCACCCCTCCACTTT.

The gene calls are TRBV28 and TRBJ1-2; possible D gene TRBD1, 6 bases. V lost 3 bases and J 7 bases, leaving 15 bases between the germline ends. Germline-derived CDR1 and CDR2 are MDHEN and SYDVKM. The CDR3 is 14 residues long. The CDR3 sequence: CASSLRQVSSGYTF. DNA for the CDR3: TGTGCCAGCAGTTTGAGACAGGTCTCCTCTGGCTACACCTTC.

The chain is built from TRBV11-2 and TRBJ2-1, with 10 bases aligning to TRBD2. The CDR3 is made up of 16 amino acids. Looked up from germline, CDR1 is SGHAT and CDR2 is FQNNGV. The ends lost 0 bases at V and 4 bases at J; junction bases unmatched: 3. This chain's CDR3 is CASSLDQRGGYNEQFF. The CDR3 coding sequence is TGTGCCAGCAGCTTAGATCAGCGGGGGGGATACAATGAGCAGTTCTTC.

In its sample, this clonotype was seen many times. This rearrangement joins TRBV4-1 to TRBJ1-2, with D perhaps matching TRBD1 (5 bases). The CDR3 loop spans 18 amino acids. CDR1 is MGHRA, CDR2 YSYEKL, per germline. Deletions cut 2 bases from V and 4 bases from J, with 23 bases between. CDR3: CASSQSPGGRDQLYGYTF. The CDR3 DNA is TGCGCCAGCAGCCAAAGCCCTGGGGGACGGGACCAGCTCTATGGCTACACCTTC.

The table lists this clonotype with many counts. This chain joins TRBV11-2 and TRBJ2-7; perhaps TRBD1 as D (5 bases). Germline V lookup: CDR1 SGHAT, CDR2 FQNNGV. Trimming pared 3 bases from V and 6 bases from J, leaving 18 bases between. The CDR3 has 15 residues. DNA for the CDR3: TGTGCCAGCAGCTTCCCCTTCCAGGGCTCTGGCGAGCAGTACTTC. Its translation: CASSFPFQGSGEQYF. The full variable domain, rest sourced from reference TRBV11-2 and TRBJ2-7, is EAGVAQSPRYKIIEKRQSVAFWCNPISGHATLYWYQQILGQGPKLLIQFQNNGVVDDSQLPKDRFSAERLKGVDSTLKIQPAKLEDSAVYLCASSFPFQGSGEQYFGPGTRLTVT.

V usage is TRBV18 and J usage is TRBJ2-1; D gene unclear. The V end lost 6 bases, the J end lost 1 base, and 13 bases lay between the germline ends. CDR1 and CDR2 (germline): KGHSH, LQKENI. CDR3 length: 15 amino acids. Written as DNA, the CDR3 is TGTGCCAGCTCGCCCGCTGCGCCGTCCTACAATGAGCAGTTCTTC. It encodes CASSPAAPSYNEQFF.

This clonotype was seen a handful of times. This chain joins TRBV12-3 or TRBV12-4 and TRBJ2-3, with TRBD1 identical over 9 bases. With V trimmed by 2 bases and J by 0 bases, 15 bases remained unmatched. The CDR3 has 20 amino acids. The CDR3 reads CASSLRWDRVNGISTDTQYF. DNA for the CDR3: TGTGCCAGCAGTTTAAGGTGGGACAGGGTGAACGGAATTAGCACAGATACGCAGTATTTT.

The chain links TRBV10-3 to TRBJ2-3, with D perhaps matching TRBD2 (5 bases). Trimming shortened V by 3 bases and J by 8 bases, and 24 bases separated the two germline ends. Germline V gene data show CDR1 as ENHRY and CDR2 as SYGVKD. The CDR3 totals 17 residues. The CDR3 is CAISEFRENSRPRTQYF. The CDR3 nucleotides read TGTGCCATCAGTGAATTCCGGGAAAATAGCCGCCCCCGTACGCAGTATTTT.

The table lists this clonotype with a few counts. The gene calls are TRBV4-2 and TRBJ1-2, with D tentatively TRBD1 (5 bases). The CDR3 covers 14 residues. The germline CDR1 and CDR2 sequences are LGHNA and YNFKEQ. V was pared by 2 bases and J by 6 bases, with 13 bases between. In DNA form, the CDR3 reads TGTGCCAGCAGCCAATCGCAGGGAAGAGATGGCTACACCTTC. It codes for CASSQSQGRDGYTF.

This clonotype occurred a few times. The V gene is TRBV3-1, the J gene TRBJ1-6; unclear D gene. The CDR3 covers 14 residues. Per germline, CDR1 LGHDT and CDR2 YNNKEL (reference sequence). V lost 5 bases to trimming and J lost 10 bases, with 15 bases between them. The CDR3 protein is CASSTGLGYSPLHF. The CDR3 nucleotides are TGTGCCAGCAGCACTGGGCTAGGTTACTCACCCCTCCACTTT.

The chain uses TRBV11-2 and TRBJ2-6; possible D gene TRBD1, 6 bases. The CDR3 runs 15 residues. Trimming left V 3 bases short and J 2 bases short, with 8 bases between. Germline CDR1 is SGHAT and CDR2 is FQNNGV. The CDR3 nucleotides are TGTGCCAGCAGCTTTGACAGGACTGGGGCCAACGTCCTGACTTTC. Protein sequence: CASSFDRTGANVLTF.

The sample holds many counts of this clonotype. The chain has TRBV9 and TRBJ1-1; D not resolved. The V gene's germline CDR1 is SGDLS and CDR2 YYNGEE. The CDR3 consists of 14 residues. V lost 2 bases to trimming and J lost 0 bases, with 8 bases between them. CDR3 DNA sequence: TGTGCCAGCAGCGTTACAGAAATGAACACTGAAGCTTTCTTT. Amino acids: CASSVTEMNTEAFF.

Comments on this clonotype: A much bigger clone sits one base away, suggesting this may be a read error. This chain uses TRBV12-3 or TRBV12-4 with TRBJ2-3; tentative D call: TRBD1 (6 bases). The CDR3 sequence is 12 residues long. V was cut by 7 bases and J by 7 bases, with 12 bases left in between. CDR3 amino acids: CASNGDTYTQYF. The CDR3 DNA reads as TGTGCCAGCAATGGGGACACCTATACGCAGTATTTT.

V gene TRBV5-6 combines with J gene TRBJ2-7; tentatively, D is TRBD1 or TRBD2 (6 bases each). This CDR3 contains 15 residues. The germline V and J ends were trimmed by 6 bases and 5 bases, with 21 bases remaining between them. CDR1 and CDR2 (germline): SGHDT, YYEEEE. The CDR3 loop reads CASTLIGAGGNEQYF. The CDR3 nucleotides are TGTGCCAGCACCTTAATCGGGGCCGGGGGCAACGAGCAGTACTTC.

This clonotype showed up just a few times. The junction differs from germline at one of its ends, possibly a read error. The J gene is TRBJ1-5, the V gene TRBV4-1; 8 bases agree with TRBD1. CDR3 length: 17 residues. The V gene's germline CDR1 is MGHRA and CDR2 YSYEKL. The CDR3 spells CATSFGWTGQMGQPQHF. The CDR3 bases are TGCGCCACCAGCTTTGGGTGGACAGGGCAGATGGGTCAGCCCCAGCATTTT.

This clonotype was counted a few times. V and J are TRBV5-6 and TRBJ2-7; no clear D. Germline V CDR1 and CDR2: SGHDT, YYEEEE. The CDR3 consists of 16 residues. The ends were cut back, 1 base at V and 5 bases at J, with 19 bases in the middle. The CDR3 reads CASSLRLGETFDEQYF. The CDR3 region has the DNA TGTGCCAGCAGCTTGCGGCTAGGTGAGACCTTCGACGAGCAGTACTTC.

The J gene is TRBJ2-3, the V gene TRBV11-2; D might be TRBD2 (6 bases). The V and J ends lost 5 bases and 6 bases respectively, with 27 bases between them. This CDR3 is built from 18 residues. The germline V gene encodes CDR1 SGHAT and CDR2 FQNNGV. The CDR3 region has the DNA TGTGCCAGCAGCCTATATCCGGGGGACGTCAGGGAGGCGGATACGCAGTATTTT. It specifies CASSLYPGDVREADTQYF. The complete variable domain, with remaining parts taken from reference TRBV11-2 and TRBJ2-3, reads EAGVAQSPRYKIIEKRQSVAFWCNPISGHATLYWYQQILGQGPKLLIQFQNNGVVDDSQLPKDRFSAERLKGVDSTLKIQPAKLEDSAVYLCASSLYPGDVREADTQYFGPGTRLTVL.

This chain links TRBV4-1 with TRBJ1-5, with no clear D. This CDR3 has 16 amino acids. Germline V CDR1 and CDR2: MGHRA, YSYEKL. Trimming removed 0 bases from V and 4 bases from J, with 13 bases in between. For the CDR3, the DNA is TGCGCCAGCAGCCAAGAGTCAGAACGACCAAATCAGCCCCAGCATTTT. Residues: CASSQESERPNQPQHF.

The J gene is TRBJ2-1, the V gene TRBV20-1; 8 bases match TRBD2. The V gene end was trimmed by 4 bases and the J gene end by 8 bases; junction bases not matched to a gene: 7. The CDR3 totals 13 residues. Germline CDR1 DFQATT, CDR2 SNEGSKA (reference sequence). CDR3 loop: CSANPGTSYEQFF. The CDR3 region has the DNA TGCAGTGCTAACCCCGGGACTAGTTATGAGCAGTTCTTC.

CDR3 bases: TGCGCCAGCAGCTTATTTAGCGGGGTAAATGAGCAGTTCTTC. It specifies CASSLFSGVNEQFF. The V gene is TRBV5-1, the J gene TRBJ2-1, with TRBD2 identical over 8 bases. The V gene end was trimmed by 2 bases and the J gene end by 7 bases; junction bases not matched to a gene: 5. The CDR3 runs 14 residues. Germline CDR1 is SGHRS and CDR2 is YFSETQ.

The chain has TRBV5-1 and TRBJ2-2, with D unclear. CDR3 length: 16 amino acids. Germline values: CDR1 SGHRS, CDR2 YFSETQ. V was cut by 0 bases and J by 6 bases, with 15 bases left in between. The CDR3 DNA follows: TGCGCCAGCAGCTTGGTTTGGGAAGAGTACGCCGGGGAGCTGTTTTTT. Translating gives CASSLVWEEYAGELFF.

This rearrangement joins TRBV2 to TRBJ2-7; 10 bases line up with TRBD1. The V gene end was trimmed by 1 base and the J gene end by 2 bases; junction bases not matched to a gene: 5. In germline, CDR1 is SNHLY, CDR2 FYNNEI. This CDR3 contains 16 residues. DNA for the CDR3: TGTGCCAGCAGTGAAGTGGGGGACAGGGGACCCTACGAGCAGTACTTC. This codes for CASSEVGDRGPYEQYF.

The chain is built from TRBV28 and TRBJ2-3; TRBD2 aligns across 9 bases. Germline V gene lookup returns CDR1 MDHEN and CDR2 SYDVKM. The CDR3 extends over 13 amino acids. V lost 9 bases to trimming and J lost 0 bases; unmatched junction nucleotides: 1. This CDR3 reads CASSGGSTDTQYF. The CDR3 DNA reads TGTGCCAGTAGCGGGGGTAGCACAGATACGCAGTATTTT.

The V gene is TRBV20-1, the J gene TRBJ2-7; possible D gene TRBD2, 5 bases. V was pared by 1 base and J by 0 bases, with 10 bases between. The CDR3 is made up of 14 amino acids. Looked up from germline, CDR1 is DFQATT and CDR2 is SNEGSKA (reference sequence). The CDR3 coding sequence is TGCAGTGCTAGAGGGGAGACCTCCTCCTACGAGCAGTACTTC. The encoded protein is CSARGETSSYEQYF.

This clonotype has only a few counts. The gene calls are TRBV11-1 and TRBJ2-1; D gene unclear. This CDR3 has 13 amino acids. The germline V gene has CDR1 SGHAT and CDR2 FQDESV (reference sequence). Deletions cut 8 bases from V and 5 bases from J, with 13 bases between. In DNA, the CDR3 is TGTGCCAGCGAGGATAGCTTGGACAATGAGCAGTTCTTC. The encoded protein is CASEDSLDNEQFF.

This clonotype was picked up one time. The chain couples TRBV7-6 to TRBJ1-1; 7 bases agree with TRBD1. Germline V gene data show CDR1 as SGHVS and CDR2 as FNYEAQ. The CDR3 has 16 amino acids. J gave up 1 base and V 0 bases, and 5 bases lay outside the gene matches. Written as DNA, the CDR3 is TGTGCCAGCAGCTTAGCGGACAGGCCTAGGAACACTGAAGCTTTCTTT. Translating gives CASSLADRPRNTEAFF.

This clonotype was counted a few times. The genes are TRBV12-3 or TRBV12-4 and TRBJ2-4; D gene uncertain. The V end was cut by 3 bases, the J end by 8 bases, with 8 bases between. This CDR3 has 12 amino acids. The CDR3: CASSFWFHIQYF. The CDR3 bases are TGTGCCAGCAGTTTTTGGTTTCACATTCAGTACTTC.

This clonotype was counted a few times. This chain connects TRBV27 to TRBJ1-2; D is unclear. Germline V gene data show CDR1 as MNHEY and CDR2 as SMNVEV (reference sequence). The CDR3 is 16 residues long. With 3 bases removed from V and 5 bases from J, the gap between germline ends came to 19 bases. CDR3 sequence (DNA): TGTGCCAGCAGTTTTCCCTCCGTCAGCCATGGGTATGGCTACACCTTC. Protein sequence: CASSFPSVSHGYGYTF.

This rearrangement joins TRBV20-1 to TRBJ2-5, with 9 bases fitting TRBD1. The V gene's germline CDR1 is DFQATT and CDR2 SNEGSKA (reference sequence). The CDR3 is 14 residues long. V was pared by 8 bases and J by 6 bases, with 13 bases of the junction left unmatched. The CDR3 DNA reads TGCAGTTCCTGGACAGGGGCGACCAGTAAGACCCAGTACTTC. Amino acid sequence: CSSWTGATSKTQYF.